The sequence of this T cell receptor beta chain was determined in a study of blood T cell repertoires in COVID-19. The overall study: Collection of acute and convalescent COVID-19 samples took place in the United States, Italy and Spain.

V was shortened by 6 bases and J by 1 base, with 15 bases between the two germline ends. The length of the CDR3 is 15 residues. Germline assignment: CDR1 MNHEY and CDR2 SVGAGI. Sequencing used immunoSEQ multiplex PCR; TCRdb keeps in-frame clones, though not all of them. The table records around 170,000 clones, roughly 90% of them present only once. Material for sequencing was peripheral blood. The chain uses TRBV6-5 and TRBJ1-1; D call uncertain. The TCR was taken from a man in his fifties or sixties with acute or convalescent COVID-19. CDR3 sequence reads: CASRTGRGRNTEAFF. CDR3 coding DNA: TGTGCCAGCAGGACCGGACGAGGGAGGAACACTGAAGCTTTCTTT.